These 17 T cell receptor beta chains originate from one sample sequenced in a study of shared clonotypes between healthy human individuals. The assay was immunoSEQ multiplex PCR, and TCRdb's table has in-frame clones only and misses some. The table has roughly 220,000 clones, about 65% seen once; the top ten hold roughly 11%. Sample: memory CD4+ T cells sorted from blood. As to subset: CD45RA-negative fraction. Receptor source: a man aged 25-45 years in good health.

The CDR3, as DNA: TGTGCCAGCAGCTTGGTCTGGGGCGGGGAGCTGTTTTTT. This sequence encodes CASSLVWGGELFF. The chain combines TRBV5-6 with TRBJ2-2, with D unresolved. Trimming removed 0 bases from V and 7 bases from J, with 7 bases in between. Germline CDR1 is SGHDT and CDR2 is YYEEEE. The CDR3 contains 13 residues.

CDR3 nucleotide sequence: TGTGCCAGCAGTTATCAAGGACAGGTCGCAGATACGCAGTATTTT. It yields the protein CASSYQGQVADTQYF. The J gene is TRBJ2-3, the V gene TRBV6-6, with 7 bases that match TRBD1. The CDR3 has 15 amino acids. Germline CDR1 reads MNHNY; CDR2 reads SVGAGI (reference sequence). With 3 bases clipped from V and 4 bases from J, the junction kept 7 bases outside the gene matches.

The CDR3 region is CASSELRTGAKNIQYF. As DNA, the CDR3 is TGCGCCAGCAGTGAGCTCCGGACCGGAGCCAAAAACATTCAGTACTTC. This chain joins TRBV10-2 and TRBJ2-4; D unclear. V lost 2 bases and J lost 0, with 11 bases in between. The germline V gene has CDR1 WSHSY and CDR2 SAAADI. The CDR3 runs to 16 residues.

The J gene is TRBJ2-7, the V gene TRBV7-8; TRBD2 agrees at 7 bases. Per germline, CDR1 SGHVS and CDR2 FQNEAQ. V gave up 2 bases and J gave up 3 bases; unmatched junction bases: 7. The CDR3 sequence is 15 residues long. In DNA form, the CDR3 reads TGTGCCAGCAGCTTAAGGGGTCTAGCGGTCTACGAGCAGTACTTC. Protein product: CASSLRGLAVYEQYF.

This clone showed up many times. The V gene is TRBV6-1, the J gene TRBJ2-1, with D perhaps assigned TRBD1 or TRBD2 (6 bases each). Germline V gene sequence: CDR1 MNHNS, CDR2 SASEGT. Trimming removed 5 bases from V and 6 bases from J, with 14 bases in between. This CDR3 region has 14 residues. CDR3 DNA sequence: TGTGCCAGCAGTCGAGGGGGACTCCCCAATGAGCAGTTCTTC. This codes for CASSRGGLPNEQFF.

This clone was seen only a few times. The chain links TRBV4-1 to TRBJ2-5, with 13 bases that match TRBD2. The CDR3 contains 19 residues. Per the germline V gene, CDR1 is MGHRA and CDR2 is YSYEKL. The V gene end was trimmed by 3 bases and the J gene end by 4 bases; junction bases not matched to a gene: 14. The CDR3 DNA reads TGCGCCAGCAGCCAGGAATCCGGGACTAGCGGGATGGGTATAGAGACCCAGTACTTC. Protein product: CASSQESGTSGMGIETQYF.

This chain connects TRBV6-6 to TRBJ2-7; TRBD1 or TRBD2 may be the D gene (5 bases each). CDR1 and CDR2 (germline): MNHNY, SVGAGI (reference sequence). Trimming left V 3 bases short and J 5 bases short, with 17 bases between. The CDR3 sequence is 15 residues long. CDR3 sequence (DNA): TGTGCCAGCAGTTATCTATCCTCCGGGACGGACGAGCAGTACTTC. Its translation is CASSYLSSGTDEQYF.

CDR3 DNA sequence: TGTGCCTGGAGCGCCGGGACAGGGTATAAAAAACTGTTTTTT. Translated, it gives CAWSAGTGYKKLFF. The V gene is TRBV30, the J gene TRBJ1-4, with 9 positions matching TRBD1. Trimming removed 3 bases from V and 9 bases from J; junction bases left unmatched: 8. This CDR3 contains 14 residues. CDR1 and CDR2 (germline): GTSNPN, SVGIG (reference sequence).

The chain recombines TRBV9 with TRBJ1-1; D remains ambiguous. Germline lookup yields CDR1 SGDLS and CDR2 YYNGEE. Trimming took off 4 bases at V and 0 bases at J, with 7 bases between the two ends. The CDR3 sequence is 13 residues long. The CDR3 sequence: CASSSLMNTEAFF. The CDR3 nucleotides are TGTGCCAGCAGCAGCCTCATGAACACTGAAGCTTTCTTT.

The V and J genes are TRBV9 and TRBJ2-5; perhaps TRBD2 as D (7 bases). Between the trimmed V and J ends, which lost 3 bases and 5 bases, there was a span of 20 bases. The CDR3 consists of 16 residues. Germline V CDR1 and CDR2: SGDLS, YYNGEE. CDR3 sequence reads: CASSGFSAGAGETQYF. In DNA, the CDR3 is TGTGCCAGCAGCGGATTTAGTGCGGGGGCGGGGGAGACCCAGTACTTC.

The chain joins TRBV7-6 to TRBJ2-1; 8 nucleotides line up with TRBD2. The CDR3 loop spans 16 amino acids. The ends lost 4 bases at V and 9 bases at J; junction bases unmatched: 14. Germline loops: CDR1 SGHVS, CDR2 FNYEAQ. The CDR3 nucleotides read TGTGCCAGCAGCTCCCCCTCGGGACTAGGGCTCAGTGAGCAGTTCTTC. It specifies CASSSPSGLGLSEQFF. The full variable domain, its missing parts supplied by reference TRBV7-6 and TRBJ2-1, is GAGVSQSPRYKVTKRGQDVALRCDPISGHVSLYWYRQALGQGPEFLTYFNYEAQQDKSGLPNDRFSAERPEGSISTLTIQRTEQRDSAMYRCASSSPSGLGLSEQFFGPGTRLTVL.

At least ten counts were recorded for this clone. The chain carries TRBV11-3 and TRBJ2-1; 8 bases align to TRBD2. CDR3 length: 13 residues. Unmatched junction bases numbered 4, after V lost 5 bases and J lost 7 bases. Germline CDR1 reads SGHNT; CDR2 reads YENEEA. CDR3 sequence reads: CASSRAGVNEQFF. The DNA for the CDR3 is TGTGCCAGCAGCCGAGCGGGAGTTAATGAGCAGTTCTTC.

The chain carries TRBV27 and TRBJ2-7; D ambiguous. CDR3 size: 13 residues. CDR1 is MNHEY, CDR2 SMNVEV, per germline (reference sequence). Trimming removed 5 bases at V and 0 bases at J, with 8 bases between. CDR3: CASSLLNSYEQYF. The CDR3 DNA reads TGTGCCAGCAGTCTTCTTAACTCCTACGAGCAGTACTTC.

CDR3 residues: CASSPGRSYNEQFF. The CDR3 nucleotides read TGTGCCAGCTCACCGGGAAGGTCCTACAATGAGCAGTTCTTC. The chain carries TRBV18 and TRBJ2-1, with no clear D. CDR1 and CDR2 from the germline V gene are KGHSH and LQKENI. Trimming stripped 3 bases from V and 1 base from J, with 7 bases between. This CDR3 has 14 residues.

V gene TRBV5-1 combines with J gene TRBJ2-7, with 8 positions matching TRBD1. V lost 5 bases, J lost 0 bases, and 7 bases stayed unmatched. The CDR3 is 15 residues long. CDR1 is SGHRS and CDR2 is YFSETQ in the germline V gene. CDR3 sequence (DNA): TGCGCCAGCAGAGGGGTCACAGGGGGCTCCTACGAGCAGTACTTC. It translates to CASRGVTGGSYEQYF.

The rearrangement links TRBV29-1 to TRBJ2-2; D is uncertain. Between the trimmed V and J ends, which lost 4 bases and 8 bases, there was a span of 17 bases. Germline values: CDR1 SQVTM, CDR2 ANQGSEA. The CDR3 runs to 14 residues. Here the CDR3 DNA reads TGCAGCGTTGCTAGGGATAAGAGGTTTGGGGAGCTGTTTTTT. It specifies CSVARDKRFGELFF.

The rearrangement uses TRBV7-2 and TRBJ2-7, with TRBD2 as a possible D gene (6 bases). The CDR3 consists of 15 residues. Trimming took 5 bases from V and 1 from J, leaving 15 bases between them. Germline CDR1 SGHTA, CDR2 FQGNSA. As DNA, the CDR3 is TGTGCCAGCAGCCCCAAGGCCGGGAGATCCTACGAGCAGTACTTC. It specifies CASSPKAGRSYEQYF.